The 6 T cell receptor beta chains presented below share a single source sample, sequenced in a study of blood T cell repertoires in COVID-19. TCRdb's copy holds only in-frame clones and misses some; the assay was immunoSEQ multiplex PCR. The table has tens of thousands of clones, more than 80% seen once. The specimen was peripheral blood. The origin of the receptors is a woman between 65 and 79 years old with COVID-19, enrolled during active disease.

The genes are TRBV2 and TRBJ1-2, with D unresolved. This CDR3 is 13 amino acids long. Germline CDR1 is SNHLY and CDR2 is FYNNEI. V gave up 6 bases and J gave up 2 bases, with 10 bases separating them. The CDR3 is CASSSGRNYGYTF. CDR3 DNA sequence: TGTGCCAGCAGCAGTGGCAGGAACTATGGCTACACCTTC.

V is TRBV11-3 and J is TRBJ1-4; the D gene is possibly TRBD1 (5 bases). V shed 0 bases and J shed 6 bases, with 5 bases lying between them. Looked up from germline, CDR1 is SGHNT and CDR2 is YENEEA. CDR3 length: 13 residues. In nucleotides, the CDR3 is TGTGCCAGCAGCTTAGAACAGGATGAAAAACTGTTTTTT. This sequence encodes CASSLEQDEKLFF.

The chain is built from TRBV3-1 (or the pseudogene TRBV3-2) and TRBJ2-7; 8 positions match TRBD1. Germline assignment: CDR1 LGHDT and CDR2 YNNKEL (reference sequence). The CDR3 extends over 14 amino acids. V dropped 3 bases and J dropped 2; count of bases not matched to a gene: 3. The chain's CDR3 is CASSQGQDPYEQYF. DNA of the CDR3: TGTGCCAGCAGCCAGGGACAGGATCCCTACGAGCAGTACTTC.

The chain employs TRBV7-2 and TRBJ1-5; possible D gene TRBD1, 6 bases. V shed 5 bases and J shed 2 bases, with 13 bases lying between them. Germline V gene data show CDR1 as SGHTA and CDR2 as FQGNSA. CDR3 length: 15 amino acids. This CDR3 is CASSAGRGGNQPQHF. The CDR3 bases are TGTGCCAGCAGCGCCGGGAGGGGGGGCAATCAGCCCCAGCATTTT.

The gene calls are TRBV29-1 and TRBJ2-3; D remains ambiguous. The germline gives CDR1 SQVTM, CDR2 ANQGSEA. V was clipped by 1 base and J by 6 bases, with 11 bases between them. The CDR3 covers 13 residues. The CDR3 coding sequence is TGCAGCGTTGAAGCTGGAGTGGATGATACGCAGTATTTT. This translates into CSVEAGVDDTQYF.

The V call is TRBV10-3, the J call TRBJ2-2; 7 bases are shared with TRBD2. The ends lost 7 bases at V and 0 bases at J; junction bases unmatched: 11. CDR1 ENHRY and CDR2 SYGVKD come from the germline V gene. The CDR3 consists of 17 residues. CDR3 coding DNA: TGTGCCATCACAAAGACGGGGGGTCCTACGAACACCGGGGAGCTGTTTTTT. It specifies CAITKTGGPTNTGELFF.